Below are 4 T cell receptor beta chains sequenced from a single sample in a study of regulatory T cells in long-lasting Graves disease. Noted time point: newly diagnosed GD, antithyroid drugs for less than 3 months. Isolated PBMC RNA provided the starting material for the TCR library. In building TCR beta libraries, iRepertoire HTBI primers were used together with Arm-PCR of CDR3 regions. TCRdb re-derived calls from the multiplex PCR reads in MiXCR, one entry per CDR3 protein. The sample holds 600,000 to 650,000 distinct CDR3 sequences; 15% to 20% are singletons and the top ten take about 17%. This sample was shared with a second study, whose subject was T cells in Graves' hyperthyroidism and ophthalmopathy.

The sample was peripheral blood mononuclear cells (PBMCs), taken at new diagnosis, from a patient treated with antithyroid drugs. The receptors originated from a woman in her 30s with Graves disease.

In this sample, this clonotype turned up a few times. The chain carries TRBV6-1 and TRBJ2-5; tentatively, D is TRBD1 or TRBD2 (5 bases each). CDR1 is MNHNS and CDR2 is SASEGT in the germline V gene. V was clipped by 10 bases and J by 7 bases, with 25 bases between them. This CDR3 is built from 15 residues. The CDR3 reads CATLPRDDMGATQYF. The CDR3 DNA reads TGTGCCACCCTGCCCCGGGACGACATGGGCGCGACCCAGTACTTC.

This clonotype came up a few times. The V call is TRBV6-4, the J call TRBJ2-6; 8 bases match TRBD2. V was pared by 0 bases and J by 3 bases, with 10 bases of the junction left unmatched. The germline CDR1 and CDR2 sequences are MRHNA and SNTAGT. The CDR3 runs to 19 residues. The CDR3 loop is CASSDSYSGRGIGANVLTF. The CDR3 DNA reads as TGTGCCAGCAGTGACTCGTACAGCGGGAGAGGCATTGGGGCCAACGTCCTGACTTTC.

The CDR3 coding sequence is TGTGCCAGCAGCCCCGTAGAACCTACGCAGTATTTT. Its protein product is CASSPVEPTQYF. This rearrangement joins TRBV14 to TRBJ2-3; no definite D call. V was cut by 4 bases and J by 8 bases, with 10 bases left in between. The CDR3 extends over 12 amino acids. The germline CDR1 and CDR2 sequences are SGHDN and FVKESK.

This clonotype was seen repeatedly, ten times or more. The chain has TRBV7-3 and TRBJ2-1; 16 bases map to TRBD2. CDR1 and CDR2 (germline): SGHTA, FQGTGA. This CDR3 contains 22 residues. V shed 4 bases, J shed 4 bases, and the junction held 19 bases outside the gene matches. The chain's CDR3 is CASSSQSGTSGRAQGPYNEQFF. CDR3 bases: TGTGCCAGCAGCTCTCAATCTGGGACTAGCGGGAGGGCCCAAGGGCCGTACAATGAGCAGTTCTTC. The complete variable domain, with remaining parts taken from reference TRBV7-3 and TRBJ2-1, reads GAGVSQTPSNKVTEKGKYVELRCDPISGHTALYWYRQSLGQGPEFLIYFQGTGAADDSGLPNDRFFAVRPEGSVSTLKIQRTERGDSAVYLCASSSQSGTSGRAQGPYNEQFFGPGTRLTVL.